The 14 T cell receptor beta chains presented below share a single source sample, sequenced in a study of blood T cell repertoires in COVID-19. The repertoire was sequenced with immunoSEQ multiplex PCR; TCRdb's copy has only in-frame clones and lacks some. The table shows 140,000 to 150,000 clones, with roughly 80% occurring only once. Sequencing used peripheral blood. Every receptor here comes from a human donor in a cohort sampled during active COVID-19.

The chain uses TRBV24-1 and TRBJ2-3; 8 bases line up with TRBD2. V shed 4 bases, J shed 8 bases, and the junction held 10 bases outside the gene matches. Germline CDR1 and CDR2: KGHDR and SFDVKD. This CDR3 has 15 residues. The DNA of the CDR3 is TGTGCCACCAGTGACCCCGGGACTAGAGCCTCTACGCAGTATTTT. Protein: CATSDPGTRASTQYF.

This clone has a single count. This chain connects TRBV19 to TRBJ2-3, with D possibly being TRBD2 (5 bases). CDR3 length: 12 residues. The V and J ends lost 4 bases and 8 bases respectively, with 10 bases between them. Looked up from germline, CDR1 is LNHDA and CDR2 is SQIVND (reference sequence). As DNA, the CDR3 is TGTGCCAGTAGTAACCTAGCACCTACGCAGTATTTT. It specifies CASSNLAPTQYF.

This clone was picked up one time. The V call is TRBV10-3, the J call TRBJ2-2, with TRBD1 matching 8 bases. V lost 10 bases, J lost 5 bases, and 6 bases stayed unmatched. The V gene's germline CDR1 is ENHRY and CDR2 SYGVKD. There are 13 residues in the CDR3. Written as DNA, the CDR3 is TGTGCCACCGGCAGGGGGCAAACCGGGGAGCTGTTTTTT. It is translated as CATGRGQTGELFF.

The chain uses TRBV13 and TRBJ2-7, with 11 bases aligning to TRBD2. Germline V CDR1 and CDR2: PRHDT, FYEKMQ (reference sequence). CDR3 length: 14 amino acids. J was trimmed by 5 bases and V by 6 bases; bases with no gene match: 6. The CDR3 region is CASRTAGLADEQYF. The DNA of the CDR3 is TGTGCCAGCAGAACAGCGGGACTAGCGGACGAGCAGTACTTC. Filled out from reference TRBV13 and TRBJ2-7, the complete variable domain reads AAGVIQSPRHLIKEKRETATLKCYPIPRHDTVYWYQQGPGQDPQFLISFYEKMQSDKGSIPDRFSAQQFSDYHSELNMSSLELGDSALYFCASRTAGLADEQYFGPGTRLTVT.

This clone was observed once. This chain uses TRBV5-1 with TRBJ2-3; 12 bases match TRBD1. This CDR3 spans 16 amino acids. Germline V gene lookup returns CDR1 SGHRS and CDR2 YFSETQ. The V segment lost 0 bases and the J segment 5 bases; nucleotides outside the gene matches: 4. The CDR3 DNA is TGCGCCAGCAGCTTGGGAGGGACAGGGGGCGTAGATACGCAGTATTTT. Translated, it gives CASSLGGTGGVDTQYF.

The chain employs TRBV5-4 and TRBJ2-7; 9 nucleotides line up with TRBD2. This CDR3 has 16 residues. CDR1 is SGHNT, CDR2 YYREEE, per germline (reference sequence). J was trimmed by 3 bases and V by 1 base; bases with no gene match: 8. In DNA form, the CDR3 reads TGTGCCAGCAGCTTGACTACAGCGGGGGGCCTCTACGAGCAGTACTTC. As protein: CASSLTTAGGLYEQYF.

The CDR3 sequence is CATSNPYREASGGYTF. Written as DNA, the CDR3 is TGTGCCACCAGCAACCCGTACAGGGAAGCTAGCGGGGGCTACACCTTC. The chain recombines TRBV15 with TRBJ1-2; TRBD1 might be the D (6 bases). Germline V gene sequence: CDR1 LNHNV, CDR2 YYDKDF (reference sequence). This CDR3 is built from 16 residues. Trimming removed 4 bases from V and 8 bases from J, with 23 bases in between.

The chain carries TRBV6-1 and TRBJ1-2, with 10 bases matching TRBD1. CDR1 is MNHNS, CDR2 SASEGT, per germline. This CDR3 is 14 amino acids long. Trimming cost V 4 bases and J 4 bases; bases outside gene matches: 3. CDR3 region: CASSGQGALYGYTF. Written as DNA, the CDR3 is TGTGCCAGCAGTGGACAGGGGGCCCTCTATGGCTACACCTTC.

CDR3 loop: CASSADSYEQYF. The CDR3 DNA reads TGCGCCAGCAGCGCGGACTCCTACGAGCAGTACTTC. V gene TRBV5-1 combines with J gene TRBJ2-7; D ambiguous. This CDR3 is built from 12 residues. V lost 4 bases, J lost 0 bases, and 5 bases lay in between. CDR1 is SGHRS, CDR2 YFSETQ, per germline.

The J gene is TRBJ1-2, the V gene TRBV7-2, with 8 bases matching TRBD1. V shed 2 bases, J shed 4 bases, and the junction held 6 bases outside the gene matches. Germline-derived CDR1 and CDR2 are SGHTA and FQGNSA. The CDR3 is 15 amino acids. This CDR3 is CASSLYRTGSYGYTF. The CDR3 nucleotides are TGTGCCAGCAGCTTATATCGGACAGGGAGCTATGGCTACACCTTC.

This chain's CDR3 is CASSSGGWSNQPQHF. The CDR3 nucleotides read TGTGCCAGCAGCTCAGGGGGCTGGAGCAATCAGCCCCAGCATTTT. The chain is built from TRBV5-4 and TRBJ1-5; TRBD1 aligns across 8 bases. The V segment lost 3 bases and the J segment 1 base; nucleotides outside the gene matches: 3. Germline-derived CDR1 and CDR2 are SGHNT and YYREEE (reference sequence). The CDR3 has 15 residues.

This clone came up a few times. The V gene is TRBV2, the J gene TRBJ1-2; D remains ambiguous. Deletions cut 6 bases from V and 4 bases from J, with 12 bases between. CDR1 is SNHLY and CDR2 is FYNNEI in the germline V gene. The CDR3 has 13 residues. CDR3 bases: TGTGCCAGCAGAGGAGACGAGGGCTATGGCTACACCTTC. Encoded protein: CASRGDEGYGYTF.

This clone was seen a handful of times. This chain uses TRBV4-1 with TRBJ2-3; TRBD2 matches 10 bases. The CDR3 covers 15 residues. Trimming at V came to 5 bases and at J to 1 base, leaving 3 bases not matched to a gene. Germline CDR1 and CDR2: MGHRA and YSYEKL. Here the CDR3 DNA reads TGCGCCAGCAGCTCCACTAGCGGGGGCACAGATACGCAGTATTTT. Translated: CASSSTSGGTDTQYF.

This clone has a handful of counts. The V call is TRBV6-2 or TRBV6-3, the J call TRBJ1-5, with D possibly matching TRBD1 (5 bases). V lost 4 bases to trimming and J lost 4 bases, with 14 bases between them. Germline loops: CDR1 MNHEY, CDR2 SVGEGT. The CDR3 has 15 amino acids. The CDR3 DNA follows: TGTGCCAGCAGTTCCCGGGGGGGTCTTAATCAGCCCCAGCATTTT. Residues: CASSSRGGLNQPQHF.